Below, 7 T cell receptor beta chains from the same sample are listed, as sequenced in a study of blood T cell repertoires in COVID-19. Repertoires were generated with immunoSEQ multiplex PCR, while TCRdb's copy carries only in-frame clones and drops some. In the table there are about 91,000 clones, roughly four fifths of which are singletons. Material for sequencing was peripheral blood. The receptors were gathered from a man over 45 with active or convalescent COVID-19.

CDR3 nucleotide sequence: TGCGCCAGCAGCGCCCAGGACAAGAACACTGAAGCTTTCTTT. Its translation: CASSAQDKNTEAFF. V and J are TRBV5-1 and TRBJ1-1; tentative D call: TRBD1 (5 bases). The CDR3 has 14 amino acids. V lost 4 bases and J 1 base, leaving 11 bases between the germline ends. The germline gives CDR1 SGHRS, CDR2 YFSETQ. The full variable domain, its missing parts supplied by reference TRBV5-1 and TRBJ1-1, is KAGVTQTPRYLIKTRGQQVTLSCSPISGHRSVSWYQQTPGQGLQFLFEYFSETQRNKGNFPGRFSGRQFSNSRSEMNVSTLELGDSALYLCASSAQDKNTEAFFGQGTRLTVV.

This clone was counted a few times. V and J are TRBV10-1 and TRBJ2-1, with 14 nucleotides matching TRBD2. V dropped 3 bases and J dropped 7; count of bases not matched to a gene: 5. The CDR3 has 16 residues. Germline CDR1 WNHNN, CDR2 SYGVQD (reference sequence). The CDR3 DNA reads TGCGCCAGCAGTGACCCGGGACTAGCGGGGGCGAATGAGCAGTTCTTC. Its translation: CASSDPGLAGANEQFF.

J is TRBJ2-1 and V is TRBV19; TRBD1 aligns across 9 bases. Looked up from germline, CDR1 is LNHDA and CDR2 is SQIVND (reference sequence). Germline trimming cut 5 bases from V and 7 bases from J; bases unmatched to any gene: 3. The CDR3 length is 13 residues. In DNA, the CDR3 is TGTGCCAGTAGTCGGACAGGGGATAATGAGCAGTTCTTC. Translating gives CASSRTGDNEQFF. Variable domain in full (rest from reference TRBV19 and TRBJ2-1): DGGITQSPKYLFRKEGQNVTLSCEQNLNHDAMYWYRQDPGQGLRLIYYSQIVNDFQKGDIAEGYSVSREKKESFPLTVTSAQKNPTAFYLCASSRTGDNEQFFGPGTRLTVL.

The table lists this clone with a count of one. The chain recombines TRBV7-2 with TRBJ2-1; TRBD2 aligns across 9 bases. V lost 4 bases, J lost 14 bases, and 12 bases stayed unmatched. This CDR3 comprises 14 residues. CDR1 is SGHTA and CDR2 is FQGNSA in the germline V gene. The CDR3 DNA is TGTGCCAGCAGCTCCGCGGGTAGCGGGGGTCTTAAGTTCTTC. It encodes CASSSAGSGGLKFF.

The CDR3 nucleotides are TGCGCCAGCAGCCAAGATGAACCCCTCAGGGGCAAAAACATTCAGTACTTC. It encodes CASSQDEPLRGKNIQYF. V is TRBV4-1 and J is TRBJ2-4; the D gene is possibly TRBD1 (6 bases). V dropped 0 bases and J dropped 3 bases, with 15 bases sitting between them. The CDR3 covers 17 residues. Looked up from germline, CDR1 is MGHRA and CDR2 is YSYEKL.

J is TRBJ1-1 and V is TRBV18, with a tentative D call TRBD1 (5 bases). The CDR3 has 13 amino acids. The V and J ends lost 6 bases and 0 bases respectively, with 8 bases between them. Germline values: CDR1 KGHSH, CDR2 LQKENI. The CDR3 DNA reads as TGTGCCAGCTCTGACAGAATGAACACTGAAGCTTTCTTT. This translates into CASSDRMNTEAFF.

This clone was picked up one time. V gene TRBV7-2 combines with J gene TRBJ1-6, with 10 bases matching TRBD1. V was clipped by 5 bases and J by 8 bases; unmatched bases: 12. The CDR3 has 17 residues. The germline V gene encodes CDR1 SGHTA and CDR2 FQGNSA. In DNA form, the CDR3 reads TGTGCCAGCAGCCCCCGTTCTGGGACAGGGGTGTATTCACCCCTCCACTTT. Translating gives CASSPRSGTGVYSPLHF.